The next 8 T cell receptor beta chains were all read from a single sample in a study of blood T cell repertoires in COVID-19. Sequenced by immunoSEQ multiplex PCR; TCRdb stores in-frame clones only, minus some. The sample has tens of thousands of clones; approximately 85% are singletons. Specimen: peripheral blood. Source of these receptors: an elderly man with active COVID-19.

The rearrangement joins TRBV4-3 to TRBJ2-7; D is possibly TRBD2 (6 bases). Trimming removed 1 base at V and 6 bases at J, with 28 bases between. The CDR3 has 19 amino acids. CDR1 and CDR2 from the germline V gene are LGHNA and YSLEER. This CDR3 reads CASSQVRGTGDFPAGEQYF. The DNA for the CDR3 is TGCGCCAGCAGCCAAGTCCGGGGGACTGGCGACTTCCCGGCGGGCGAGCAGTACTTC.

This sequence joins TRBV12-3 or TRBV12-4 and TRBJ1-4; no definite D call. There are 11 residues in the CDR3. V was cut by 5 bases and J by 8 bases, with 6 bases left in between. CDR3 amino acids: CASSLREKLFF. The CDR3 nucleotides are TGTGCCAGCAGTCTTCGGGAAAAACTGTTTTTT.

V is TRBV3-1 (or the pseudogene TRBV3-2) and J is TRBJ1-1; D might be TRBD1 (5 bases). Germline V gene sequence: CDR1 LGHDT, CDR2 YNNKEL (reference sequence). The CDR3 has 11 residues. V was pared by 5 bases and J by 7 bases, with 8 bases between. CDR3 region: CASSDSIEAFF. The CDR3 DNA reads TGTGCCAGCAGCGACAGTATTGAAGCTTTCTTT.

This rearrangement joins TRBV6-5 to TRBJ2-3, with D perhaps matching TRBD1 (5 bases). The CDR3 is 13 residues long. With 6 bases removed from V and 2 bases from J, the gap between germline ends came to 9 bases. Germline-derived CDR1 and CDR2 are MNHEY and SVGAGI. As DNA, the CDR3 is TGTGCCAGCAGCAGACAGTTCACAGATACGCAGTATTTT. It yields the protein CASSRQFTDTQYF.

V usage is TRBV28 and J usage is TRBJ2-3; tentatively, D is TRBD1 (6 bases). Germline CDR1 MDHEN, CDR2 SYDVKM. There are 14 residues in the CDR3. V was shortened by 7 bases and J by 0 bases, with 11 bases between the two germline ends. The CDR3 reads CASTNRESTDTQYF. CDR3 DNA sequence: TGTGCCAGCACCAACAGGGAAAGCACAGATACGCAGTATTTT.

This chain connects TRBV6-5 to TRBJ1-1; D possibly corresponds to TRBD1 (5 bases). V shed 6 bases and J shed 2 bases, with 10 bases lying between them. This CDR3 spans 13 amino acids. Germline values: CDR1 MNHEY, CDR2 SVGAGI. CDR3 DNA: TGTGCCAGCAGGGGACTTATCAACACTGAAGCTTTCTTT. It encodes CASRGLINTEAFF.

The chain links TRBV2 to TRBJ2-1; 10 bases agree with TRBD2. The germline V gene encodes CDR1 SNHLY and CDR2 FYNNEI. The CDR3 contains 18 residues. The J segment lost 3 bases and the V segment lost 4 bases, leaving 12 bases of the junction unmatched. The CDR3 spells CASSGAMAIAGGYNEQFF. The CDR3 region has the DNA TGTGCCAGCAGTGGAGCAATGGCCATAGCGGGGGGCTACAATGAGCAGTTCTTC.

The V and J genes are TRBV6-2 or TRBV6-3 and TRBJ1-1, with TRBD1 matching 7 bases. CDR1 is MNHEY and CDR2 is SVGEGT in the germline V gene. There are 15 residues in the CDR3. The junction had 4 bases not matched to a gene; V was cut back by 2 bases and J by 1 base. The CDR3 DNA is TGTGCCAGCAGTTACCTAGGGACAGCGAACACTGAAGCTTTCTTT. The encoded protein is CASSYLGTANTEAFF.